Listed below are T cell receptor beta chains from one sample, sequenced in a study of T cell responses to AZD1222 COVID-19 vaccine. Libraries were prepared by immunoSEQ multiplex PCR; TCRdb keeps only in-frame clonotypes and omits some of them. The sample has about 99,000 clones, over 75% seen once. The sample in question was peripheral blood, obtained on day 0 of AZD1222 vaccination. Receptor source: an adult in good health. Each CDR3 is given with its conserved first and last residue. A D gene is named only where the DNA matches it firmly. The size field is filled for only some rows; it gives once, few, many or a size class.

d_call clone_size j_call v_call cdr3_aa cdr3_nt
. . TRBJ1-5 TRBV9 CASSVKAGGDQPQHF TGTGCCAGCAGCGTAAAGGCCGGGGGGGATCAGCCCCAGCATTTT
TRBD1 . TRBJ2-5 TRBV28 CASRTPPWTGKETQYF TGTGCCAGCAGGACCCCACCCTGGACAGGGAAAGAGACCCAGTACTTC
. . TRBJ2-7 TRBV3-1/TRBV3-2 CASSQAYEQYF TGTGCCAGCAGCCAAGCGTACGAGCAGTACTTC
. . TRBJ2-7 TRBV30 CAWRRIGRRISSYEQYF TGTGCCTGGAGAAGAATCGGTCGGCGGATTAGCTCCTACGAGCAGTACTTC
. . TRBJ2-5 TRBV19 CASSISQGGETQYF TGTGCCAGTAGTATCAGCCAGGGGGGAGAGACCCAGTACTTC
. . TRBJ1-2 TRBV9 CASSEGGRANNYGYTF TGTGCCAGCAGCGAAGGGGGGAGGGCGAATAACTATGGCTACACCTTC
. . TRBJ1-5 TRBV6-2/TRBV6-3 CASSYPRAHQPQHF TGTGCCAGCAGTTACCCCAGGGCACATCAGCCCCAGCATTTT
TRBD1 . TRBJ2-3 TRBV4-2 CASSQPTGSGSDTQYF TGTGCCAGCAGCCAACCGACAGGGTCGGGGTCAGATACGCAGTATTTT
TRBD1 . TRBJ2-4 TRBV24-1 CATSARDRDTDIQYF TGTGCCACCAGTGCCCGGGACAGGGATACGGACATTCAGTACTTC
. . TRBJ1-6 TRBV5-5 CASSFDRGGYNSPLHF TGTGCCAGCAGCTTCGATCGGGGTGGCTATAATTCACCCCTCCACTTT
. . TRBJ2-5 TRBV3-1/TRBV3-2 CASSQDNGKKETQYF TGTGCCAGCAGCCAAGATAATGGAAAAAAAGAGACCCAGTACTTC
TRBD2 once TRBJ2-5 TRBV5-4 CASSLGAGGSPLKRETQYF TGTGCCAGCAGCTTGGGGGCGGGGGGTTCCCCGTTAAAGAGGGAGACCCAGTACTTC
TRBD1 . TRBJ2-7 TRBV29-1 CSVEKTGNYEQYF TGCAGCGTTGAAAAGACAGGGAACTACGAGCAGTACTTC
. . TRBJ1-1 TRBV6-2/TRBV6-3 CASSYLGGTEAFF TGTGCCAGCAGTTACCTCGGGGGGACTGAAGCTTTCTTT
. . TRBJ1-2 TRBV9 CASSVDSGSYGYTF TGTGCCAGCAGCGTAGATAGTGGCAGCTATGGCTACACCTTC
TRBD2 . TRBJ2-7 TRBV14 CASSRIRLAGAYEQYF TGTGCCAGCAGCCGCATCCGACTAGCGGGGGCCTACGAGCAGTACTTC
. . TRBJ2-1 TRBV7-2 CASSLRVVSAYVLYNEQFF TGTGCCAGCAGCTTACGCGTCGTTTCGGCGTACGTTCTCTACAATGAGCAGTTCTTC
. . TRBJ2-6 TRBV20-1 CSASVSLGYTGANVLTF TGCAGTGCTAGTGTTAGCTTGGGGTACACTGGGGCCAACGTCCTGACTTTC
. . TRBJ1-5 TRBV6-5 CASTTRAVQPQHF TGTGCCAGCACCACGAGAGCGGTTCAGCCCCAGCATTTT
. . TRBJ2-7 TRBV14 CASSQGFIFLPGLSYEQYF TGTGCCAGCAGCCAAGGCTTCATCTTCCTTCCAGGGCTTTCCTACGAGCAGTACTTC
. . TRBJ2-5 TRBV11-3 CASSSSLQETQYF TGTGCCAGCAGCTCCAGTCTCCAAGAGACCCAGTACTTC
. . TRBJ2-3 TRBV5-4 CASSLWRDRGHTQYF TGTGCCAGCAGCTTATGGCGGGACCGGGGTCATACGCAGTATTTT